This T cell receptor beta chain comes out of a study of blood T cell repertoires in COVID-19. Study details: Researchers got acute and convalescent COVID-19 samples from the United States, Italy and Spain. From T cells, B-cell-depleted T cells, or PBMCs came the material, which was cDNA or gDNA.

Per the authors' pipeline: Reference gene primer amplification yielded estimated nucleated cell counts. Method: immunoSEQ multiplex PCR; TCRdb's copy keeps in-frame clones and lacks some. V, J and clone size are those of that table, while D and trimming were read from the DNA. This sample has roughly 110,000 clones, with about 91% found just once. The CDR3 totals 14 residues. Germline V gene sequence: CDR1 SGHVS, CDR2 FQNEAQ. Trimming stripped 2 bases from V and 8 bases from J, with 12 bases between. Sequenced input: peripheral blood. This sequence joins TRBV7-8 and TRBJ2-2; tentatively, D is TRBD1 (5 bases). This receptor was obtained from a man in his fifties with active or convalescent COVID-19. The CDR3 loop reads CASSLPRVAGELFF. CDR3 in DNA: TGTGCCAGCAGCTTACCCAGGGTGGCTGGGGAGCTGTTTTTT.